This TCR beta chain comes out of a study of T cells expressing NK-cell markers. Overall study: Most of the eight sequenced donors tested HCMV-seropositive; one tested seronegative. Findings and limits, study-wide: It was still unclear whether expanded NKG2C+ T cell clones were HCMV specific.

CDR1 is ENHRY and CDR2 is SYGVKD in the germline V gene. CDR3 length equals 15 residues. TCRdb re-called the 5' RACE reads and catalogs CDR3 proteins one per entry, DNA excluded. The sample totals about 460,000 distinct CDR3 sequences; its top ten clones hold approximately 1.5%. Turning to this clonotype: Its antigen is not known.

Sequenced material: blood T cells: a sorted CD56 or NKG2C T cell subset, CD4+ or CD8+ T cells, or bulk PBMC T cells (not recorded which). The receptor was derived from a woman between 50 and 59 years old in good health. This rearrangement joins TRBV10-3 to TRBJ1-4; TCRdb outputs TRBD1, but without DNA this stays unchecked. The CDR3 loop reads CAISSRDRVNEKLFF.